Listed here are 3 T cell receptor beta chains from one sample, sequenced in a study of tumor-infiltrating lymphocytes in primary liver carcinoma. From around 500 ng of total RNA, TCR beta-specific cDNA was reverse-transcribed using a constant-region primer. Library construction for TCR beta comprised three nested multiplex PCR rounds performed with slightly modified ARM-PCR. Primers for the first two PCR rounds were TRBV1-TRBV30 forward primers and a C-beta reverse primer (about 9 cycles per round). Using its own MiXCR run on the multiplex PCR reads, TCRdb lists one record per CDR3 protein. The table includes approximately 210,000 distinct CDR3 sequences, less than 65% detected once. Out of unsorted whole blood came the blood RNA, and germline DNA was extracted as well. The sequenced sample was peripheral blood. These receptors were obtained from a woman aged 60-75 years with primary liver carcinoma and hepatitis B virus infection.

V usage is TRBV6-1 and J usage is TRBJ1-3, with 10 positions matching TRBD1. V was pared by 8 bases and J by 0 bases, with 10 bases of the junction left unmatched. The CDR3 extends over 17 amino acids. CDR1 is MNHNS and CDR2 is SASEGT in the germline V gene. The CDR3 loop reads CASGDRGLSSSGNTIYF. The CDR3 coding sequence is TGTGCCAGCGGCGACAGGGGGCTTTCCTCCTCTGGAAACACCATATATTTT.

J is TRBJ2-5 and V is TRBV11-2; D unresolved. The length of the CDR3 is 13 residues. The V gene's germline CDR1 is SGHAT and CDR2 FQNNGV. The DNA of the CDR3 is TGTACCGGCAGCTTGGGCTTAGAAGAGACCCAGTACTTC. Encoded protein: CTGSLGLEETQYF. The full variable domain, with the rest looked up from reference TRBV11-2 and TRBJ2-5, is EAGVAQSPRYKIIEKRQSVAFWCNPISGHATLYWYQQILGQGPKLLIQFQNNGVVDDSQLPKDRFSAERLKGVDSTLKIQPAKLEDSAVYLCTGSLGLEETQYFGPGTRLLVL.

The rearrangement joins TRBV20-1 to TRBJ1-5, with unresolved D. In germline, CDR1 is DFQATT, CDR2 SNEGSKA (reference sequence). The CDR3 extends over 14 amino acids. The germline V and J ends were trimmed by 0 bases and 4 bases, with 10 bases remaining between them. The CDR3 region has the DNA TGCAGTGCTAGAGATCTGAGGGAGAATCAGCCCCAGCATTTT. Amino acids: CSARDLRENQPQHF.